What follows are 21 T cell receptor beta chains derived from one specimen sequenced in a study of kidney transplant recipient with SARS-CoV-2 infection. Via MiXCR, TCRdb re-called the reads, giving one row per CDR3 protein. The sample shows 250,000 or so distinct CDR3 sequences, 29% of them seen only once. Sequencing used a blood sample, obtained at baseline and on roughly day 110 from a kidney transplant recipient. The receptors come from a male patient aged 30 to 40 who had COVID-19 and was a kidney transplant recipient. Some T cells may trace back to the graft donor.

The rearrangement joins TRBV21-1 to TRBJ2-3; the table calls TRBD2, which could not be checked here. TRBV21-1 is a known pseudogene. This CDR3 has 17 amino acids. The CDR3 bases are TGTGCCATCAGGTTGAGGCTAGCTACAGTCATGCAAGATACGCAGTATTTT. It encodes CAIRLRLATVMQDTQYF.

This clonotype has just a few counts. The chain joins TRBV20-1 to TRBJ1-1, with D perhaps matching TRBD1 (5 bases). The germline gives CDR1 DFQATT, CDR2 SNEGSKA (reference sequence). The CDR3 contains 16 residues. V was pared by 0 bases and J by 2 bases, with 16 bases between. The CDR3, as DNA: TGCAGTGCTAGAGATCCCAGGCAGGGCACTAACACTGAAGCTTTCTTT. Its translation is CSARDPRQGTNTEAFF.

About this clonotype itself: Possible read error: a much larger clone is one base away. This rearrangement joins TRBV6-2 or TRBV6-3 to TRBJ2-2; 7 nucleotides match TRBD1. The CDR3 has 14 residues. J gave up 2 bases and V 7 bases, and 4 bases lay outside the gene matches. Germline CDR1 and CDR2: MNHEY and SVGEGT. The CDR3 nucleotides are TGTGCCAGCATAGCAGGGGGTAACACCGGGGAGCTGTTTTTT. Amino acids: CASIAGGNTGELFF.

Concerning this clonotype: A much larger clone lies one base from this, so it may be a read error. V and J are TRBV6-6 and TRBJ1-2; D is unclear. The length of the CDR3 is 17 residues. CDR1 MNHNY and CDR2 SVGAGI come from the germline V gene (reference sequence). Trimming cost V 5 bases and J 4 bases, with 23 bases left between them. CDR3 region: CASSNVQGGRKAYGYTF. The CDR3 region has the DNA TGTGCCAGCAGTAACGTCCAAGGTGGGAGAAAGGCCTATGGCTACACCTTC.

This clonotype showed up many times. CDR3 DNA sequence: TGTGCCAGCAGCCCCGAGAGGGGCGCCCACAATGAGCAGTTCTTC. Its protein product is CASSPERGAHNEQFF. The chain joins TRBV11-2 to TRBJ2-1; D is perhaps TRBD1 or TRBD2 (5 bases each). The CDR3 is 15 amino acids. CDR1 and CDR2 from the germline V gene are SGHAT and FQNNGV. Trimming shortened V by 5 bases and J by 5 bases, and 16 bases separated the two germline ends.

This clonotype was picked up many times. The chain carries TRBV29-1 and TRBJ1-1; D is undetermined. Trimming removed 8 bases at V and 0 bases at J, with 7 bases between. Germline V lookup: CDR1 SQVTM, CDR2 ANQGSEA. This CDR3 has 11 amino acids. The chain's CDR3 is CSSLMNTEAFF. CDR3 DNA: TGCAGCTCACTGATGAACACTGAAGCTTTCTTT.

The table lists this clonotype with many counts. The gene calls are TRBV16 and TRBJ1-2; D gene unclear. V lost 5 bases, J lost 4 bases, and 23 bases lay in between. Germline lookup yields CDR1 KGHSY and CDR2 FQNENV. CDR3 length: 17 residues. CDR3 sequence: CASSVFGVVRKTYGYTF. As DNA, the CDR3 is TGTGCCAGCAGCGTGTTCGGGGTCGTTAGAAAGACCTATGGCTACACCTTC.

This clonotype has at least ten counts. The chain combines TRBV2 with TRBJ1-1, with 7 bases identical to TRBD1. The germline CDR1 and CDR2 sequences are SNHLY and FYNNEI. Trimming cost V 7 bases and J 1 base; bases outside gene matches: 3. CDR3 size: 13 residues. Here the CDR3 DNA reads TGTGCCAGCAAACGACAGGGGAACACTGAAGCTTTCTTT. This translates into CASKRQGNTEAFF.

This clonotype was recorded at least ten times. The J gene is TRBJ1-1, the V gene TRBV5-1, with D tentatively TRBD1 (5 bases). There are 15 residues in the CDR3. Germline V CDR1 and CDR2: SGHRS, YFSETQ. V was cut by 0 bases and J by 4 bases, with 13 bases left in between. This CDR3 is CASSLGQQGFTEAFF. CDR3 nucleotides: TGCGCCAGCAGCTTGGGACAGCAGGGTTTCACTGAAGCTTTCTTT.

This clonotype appeared once. This may arise from a read error, as a much more abundant clone is one base away. V usage is TRBV6-2 or TRBV6-3 and J usage is TRBJ1-2; D ambiguous. The CDR3 covers 17 residues. V was shortened by 5 bases and J by 4 bases, with 23 bases between the two germline ends. The germline CDR1 and CDR2 sequences are MNHEY and SVGEGT. The chain's CDR3 is CASSSDRRIGKTYGYTF. As DNA, the CDR3 is TGTGCCAGCAGTAGTGATCGCCGCATCGGAAAGACCTATGGCTACACCTTC.

This clonotype was recorded at least ten times. The chain couples TRBV11-2 to TRBJ1-4; D gene unclear. Trimming took 5 bases from V and 8 from J, leaving 12 bases between them. The CDR3 has 13 amino acids. Germline CDR1 and CDR2: SGHAT and FQNNGV. In nucleotides, the CDR3 is TGTGCCAGCAGCCTCTTGAGGCAAGAAAAACTGTTTTTT. This sequence encodes CASSLLRQEKLFF.

This clonotype came up many times. The chain links TRBV27 to TRBJ2-7, with a tentative D call TRBD2 (5 bases). CDR3 length: 12 amino acids. Germline CDR1 reads MNHEY; CDR2 reads SMNVEV (reference sequence). The V and J ends lost 6 bases and 6 bases respectively, with 12 bases between them. CDR3 sequence reads: CASSLRAGEQYF. Written as DNA, the CDR3 is TGTGCCAGCAGCCTGCGCGCGGGCGAGCAGTACTTC.

Ten or more counts support this clonotype. This chain links TRBV6-5 with TRBJ2-7, with D perhaps matching TRBD2 (5 bases). The CDR3 is 15 residues long. V lost 6 bases and J lost 0, with 15 bases in between. Germline V gene lookup returns CDR1 MNHEY and CDR2 SVGAGI. The CDR3 loop reads CASSPQEGNSYEQYF. Here the CDR3 DNA reads TGTGCCAGCAGCCCCCAAGAGGGAAACTCCTACGAGCAGTACTTC.

This clonotype was seen many times. V gene TRBV27 combines with J gene TRBJ1-1; D ambiguous. Trimming left V 5 bases short and J 1 base short, with 14 bases between. The length of the CDR3 is 15 residues. Germline CDR1 MNHEY, CDR2 SMNVEV (reference sequence). CDR3 bases: TGTGCCAGCAGTGACATACATGGAGGGAACACTGAAGCTTTCTTT. Amino acid sequence: CASSDIHGGNTEAFF.

This clonotype has ten or more counts. The chain employs TRBV10-2 and TRBJ1-1; D is perhaps TRBD1 (6 bases). Germline assignment: CDR1 WSHSY and CDR2 SAAADI. V lost 10 bases to trimming and J lost 1 base, with 13 bases between them. The CDR3 extends over 13 amino acids. CDR3 amino acids: CATRGAANTEAFF. In DNA form, the CDR3 reads TGCGCCACCCGGGGGGCGGCGAACACTGAAGCTTTCTTT.

Comments on this clonotype: A read error is possible here, since a much larger clone lies one base away. The V gene is TRBV11-3, the J gene TRBJ1-2; D is unresolved. The CDR3 contains 17 residues. Trimming shortened V by 4 bases and J by 4 bases, and 22 bases separated the two germline ends. Germline V lookup: CDR1 SGHNT, CDR2 YENEEA. The CDR3 DNA reads TGTGCCAGCAGCTACGTGGACGATCTCGGAAAGACCTATGGCTACACCTTC. Amino acid sequence: CASSYVDDLGKTYGYTF.

This clonotype was seen ten or more times. The rearrangement uses TRBV15 and TRBJ2-1; 9 positions agree with TRBD1. This CDR3 spans 17 amino acids. Per the germline V gene, CDR1 is LNHNV and CDR2 is YYDKDF (reference sequence). J gave up 7 bases and V 0 bases, and 10 bases lay outside the gene matches. In DNA, the CDR3 is TGTGCCACCAGCAGAGATGGGGGGGGACAGGGTACTAATGAGCAGTTCTTC. The encoded protein is CATSRDGGGQGTNEQFF.

This clonotype was observed at least ten times. The chain carries TRBV30 and TRBJ1-4; TRBD1 matches 7 bases. Germline lookup yields CDR1 GTSNPN and CDR2 SVGIG (reference sequence). The CDR3 has 14 amino acids. J was trimmed by 8 bases and V by 0 bases; bases with no gene match: 6. CDR3 sequence: CAWSVWQGEEKLFF. As DNA, the CDR3 is TGTGCCTGGAGTGTTTGGCAGGGGGAGGAAAAACTGTTTTTT.

Concerning this clonotype: This likely stems from a read error, as it lies one base from a far larger clone. The V call is TRBV12-3 or TRBV12-4, the J call TRBJ2-1, with 15 bases lining up with TRBD2. The tail of the sequence fits TRBJ2-5 better, so the J call may be wrong. This CDR3 has 15 residues. The CDR3, as DNA: TGTGCCAGCGGGACTAGCGGGAGGTATCGAGAGACCCAGTACTTC. Encoded protein: CASGTSGRYRETQYF.

Worth noting for this clonotype: This sequence may be a read error, since a much larger clone differs from it by one base. The chain links TRBV20-1 to TRBJ1-1; 7 nucleotides line up with TRBD1. The CDR3 sequence is 14 residues long. V lost 3 bases, J lost 4 bases, and 8 bases stayed unmatched. Germline CDR1 reads DFQATT; CDR2 reads SNEGSKA (reference sequence). The CDR3, as DNA: TGCAGTGCTAGTCAGGGGGGAAGGGGCACTGAAGCTTTCTTT. The encoded protein is CSASQGGRGTEAFF.

This clonotype was observed many times. The gene calls are TRBV2 and TRBJ2-5, with D perhaps being TRBD1 or TRBD2 (6 bases each). V was cut by 0 bases and J by 4 bases, with 12 bases left in between. The V gene's germline CDR1 is SNHLY and CDR2 FYNNEI. CDR3 length: 15 amino acids. Here the CDR3 DNA reads TGTGCCAGCAGTGAAGCACACAAGGGGGGAGAGACCCAGTACTTC. This encodes CASSEAHKGGETQYF.